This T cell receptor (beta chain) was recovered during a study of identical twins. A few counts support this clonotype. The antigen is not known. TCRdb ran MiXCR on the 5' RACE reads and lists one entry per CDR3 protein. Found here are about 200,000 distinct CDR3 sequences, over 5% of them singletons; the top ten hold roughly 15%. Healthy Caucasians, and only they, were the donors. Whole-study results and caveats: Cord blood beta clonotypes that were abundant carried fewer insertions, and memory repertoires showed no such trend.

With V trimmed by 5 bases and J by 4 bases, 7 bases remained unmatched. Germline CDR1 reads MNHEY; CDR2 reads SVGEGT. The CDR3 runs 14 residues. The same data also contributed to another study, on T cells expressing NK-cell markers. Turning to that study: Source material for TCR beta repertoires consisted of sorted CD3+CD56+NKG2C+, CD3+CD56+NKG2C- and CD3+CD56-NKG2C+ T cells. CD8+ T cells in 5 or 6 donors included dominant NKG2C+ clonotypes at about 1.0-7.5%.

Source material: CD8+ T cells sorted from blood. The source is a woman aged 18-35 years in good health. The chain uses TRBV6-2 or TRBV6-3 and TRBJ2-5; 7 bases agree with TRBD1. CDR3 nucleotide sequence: TGTGCCAGCAGTGTCGACAGGGTAGGAGAGACCCAGTACTTC. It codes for CASSVDRVGETQYF.